Below, one T cell receptor (beta chain) is given with its context. The antigen is undetermined. These data originate in a study of T cell repertoires in cytomegalovirus infection. Study-level background: Recently identified HLA-C-restricted and well-studied HLA-B-restricted CMV epitopes were used. Study-wide results and caveats: Ex vivo responses were dominated by HLA-C-restricted CMV-specific TCR beta clonotypes.

TCRdb re-called the reads with MiXCR, one entry per CDR3 protein. The sample lists around 540,000 distinct CDR3 sequences; around a third were seen once. The CDR3 sequence is 13 residues long. V was pared by 7 bases and J by 1 base, with 10 bases between. The germline CDR1 and CDR2 sequences are SQVTM and ANQGSEA. The source material was cultured PBMCs, sampled from culture after CMV antigen stimulation. The chain has TRBV29-1 and TRBJ2-2, with D possibly TRBD2 on 6 matching bases. The TCR originated in a human donor in good health (CMV status not recorded). Some clones in this sample may be carry-over from other donors' samples. This chain's CDR3 is CSAPGVNTGELFF. CDR3 in DNA: TGCAGCGCTCCGGGGGTGAACACCGGGGAGCTGTTTTTT.